The next 10 T cell receptor beta chains were all read from a single sample in a study of technical replicates of blood from a few donors. Profiling relied on immunoSEQ multiplex PCR, and the TCRdb table lists in-frame clones only, not all of them. This repertoire shows 45,000 to 50,000 clones, approximately 90% found once; its top ten account for 3.5% to 4.5%. Sequenced: PBMCs. The receptors derive from a human donor in good health. Some clones in this sample may be carry-over from other donors' samples.

V is TRBV5-4 and J is TRBJ1-1; 7 nucleotides agree with TRBD1. The V segment lost 4 bases and the J segment 0 bases; nucleotides outside the gene matches: 12. This CDR3 is 17 amino acids long. The V gene's germline CDR1 is SGHNT and CDR2 YYREEE (reference sequence). CDR3 residues: CASSRGGGGAVNTEAFF. The CDR3 region has the DNA TGTGCCAGCAGCCGGGGCGGAGGGGGCGCGGTGAACACTGAAGCTTTCTTT.

The J gene is TRBJ2-7, the V gene TRBV7-2, with 14 bases fitting TRBD2. V dropped 5 bases and J dropped 6; count of bases not matched to a gene: 6. CDR1 and CDR2 from the germline V gene are SGHTA and FQGNSA. This CDR3 is 15 amino acids long. CDR3 sequence (DNA): TGTGCCAGCAGCATACCGGGACTAGCGGGAGCCGAGCAGTACTTC. This gives the protein CASSIPGLAGAEQYF.

The chain couples TRBV11-2 to TRBJ1-1, with D possibly matching TRBD1 (6 bases). V lost 4 bases and J lost 10, with 22 bases in between. This CDR3 region has 15 residues. Germline CDR1 is SGHAT and CDR2 is FQNNGV. Here the CDR3 reads CASSSLKDSSVSAFF. Written as DNA, the CDR3 is TGTGCCAGCAGCTCACTCAAGGACAGCTCGGTCTCAGCTTTCTTT. Based on the CDR3 plus reference TRBV11-2 and TRBJ1-1, the full variable domain is EAGVAQSPRYKIIEKRQSVAFWCNPISGHATLYWYQQILGQGPKLLIQFQNNGVVDDSQLPKDRFSAERLKGVDSTLKIQPAKLEDSAVYLCASSSLKDSSVSAFFGQGTRLTVV.

The J gene is TRBJ2-7, the V gene TRBV30; D gene unclear. The V end lost 7 bases, the J end lost 4 bases, and 14 bases lay between the germline ends. This CDR3 is built from 12 residues. Per germline, CDR1 GTSNPN and CDR2 SVGIG (reference sequence). The CDR3: CASDRGIYEQYF. The CDR3 DNA sequence: TGTGCCTCCGACCGAGGAATTTACGAGCAGTACTTC.

The chain recombines TRBV10-3 with TRBJ1-1, with D uncertain. The CDR3 loop spans 11 amino acids. Germline CDR1 ENHRY, CDR2 SYGVKD. V lost 4 bases, J lost 5 bases, and 5 bases lay in between. CDR3 sequence (DNA): TGTGCCATCAGTGGAGAAACTGAAGCTTTCTTT. Protein sequence: CAISGETEAFF.

This rearrangement joins TRBV6-6 to TRBJ2-1, with 9 bases matching TRBD2. V trimming: 2 bases; J trimming: 9 bases; junction bases outside the gene matches: 11. CDR1 and CDR2 from the germline V gene are MNHNY and SVGAGI (reference sequence). The CDR3 is made up of 16 amino acids. CDR3 residues: CASSYLGRGGRAEQFF. The CDR3 DNA sequence: TGTGCCAGCAGTTACCTGGGGCGGGGGGGCCGGGCTGAGCAGTTCTTC.

The chain uses TRBV10-2 and TRBJ1-6; 7 nucleotides align to TRBD1. Germline loops: CDR1 WSHSY, CDR2 SAAADI. This CDR3 comprises 19 residues. Trimming cost V 0 bases and J 9 bases; bases outside gene matches: 17. The CDR3 nucleotides are TGCGCCAGCAGTGAGTCGAGCGCCCAGGGGGGATTTAGTCGTTCACCCCTCCACTTT. This translates into CASSESSAQGGFSRSPLHF.

The chain links TRBV5-3 to TRBJ2-5; TRBD2 agrees at 10 bases. TRBV5-3 is flagged as an ORF with uncertain function. The CDR3 has 16 residues. V lost 4 bases to trimming and J lost 0 bases; unmatched junction nucleotides: 6. This chain's CDR3 is CARSRGLAEYQETQYF. CDR3 bases: TGTGCCAGAAGCCGAGGACTAGCGGAGTACCAAGAGACCCAGTACTTC.

This clone was found once. The chain uses TRBV6-5 and TRBJ2-1; 15 bases line up with TRBD2. Looked up from germline, CDR1 is MNHEY and CDR2 is SVGAGI. The V and J ends lost 4 bases and 7 bases, in that order; junction bases with no gene match: 2. This CDR3 region has 15 residues. CDR3 DNA sequence: TGTGCCAGCAGTTCCGGGACTAGCGGGGGGAATGAGCAGTTCTTC. Amino acids: CASSSGTSGGNEQFF.

The V and J genes are TRBV4-1 and TRBJ2-7, with D perhaps TRBD1 (5 bases). CDR3 length: 13 residues. CDR1 and CDR2 (germline): MGHRA, YSYEKL. Trimming shortened V by 5 bases and J by 4 bases, and 12 bases separated the two germline ends. As DNA, the CDR3 is TGCGCCAGCAGCAACTTAGGGGCTTACGAGCAGTACTTC. Encoded protein: CASSNLGAYEQYF.